The T cell receptor (beta chain) described here comes from a study of blood T cells in healthy people across ages. Drawing of peripheral blood yielded about 10 milliliters from each donor. Each sample gave at least 6.5 million isolated PBMCs. Sample-barcoded 5' priming and a J-beta primer mix drove a second PCR of roughly 7 to 11 cycles. TCRdb processed the 5' RACE reads anew with MiXCR; each CDR3 protein has one entry. The sample lists 800,000 or so distinct CDR3 sequences; under 80% were seen once. V lost 6 bases, J lost 0 bases, and 18 bases stayed unmatched. Per the germline V gene, CDR1 is DFQATT and CDR2 is SNEGSKA (reference sequence). The CDR3 sequence is 20 residues long. This clonotype was counted once. Its specificity is not known. Study-level points and caveats: The recorded TCR beta diversity per million T cells decreased in a roughly linear manner with age.

The chain uses TRBV20-1 and TRBJ2-7, with 15 bases identical to TRBD2. The sequencing input was blood. This clonotype originated in a man aged 25 to 45 in good health. CDR3 nucleotides: TGCAGTGCGACCAACCCGCCCGGGACTAGCGGGGGGCTTACCTCCTACGAGCAGTACTTC. Translating it yields CSATNPPGTSGGLTSYEQYF.